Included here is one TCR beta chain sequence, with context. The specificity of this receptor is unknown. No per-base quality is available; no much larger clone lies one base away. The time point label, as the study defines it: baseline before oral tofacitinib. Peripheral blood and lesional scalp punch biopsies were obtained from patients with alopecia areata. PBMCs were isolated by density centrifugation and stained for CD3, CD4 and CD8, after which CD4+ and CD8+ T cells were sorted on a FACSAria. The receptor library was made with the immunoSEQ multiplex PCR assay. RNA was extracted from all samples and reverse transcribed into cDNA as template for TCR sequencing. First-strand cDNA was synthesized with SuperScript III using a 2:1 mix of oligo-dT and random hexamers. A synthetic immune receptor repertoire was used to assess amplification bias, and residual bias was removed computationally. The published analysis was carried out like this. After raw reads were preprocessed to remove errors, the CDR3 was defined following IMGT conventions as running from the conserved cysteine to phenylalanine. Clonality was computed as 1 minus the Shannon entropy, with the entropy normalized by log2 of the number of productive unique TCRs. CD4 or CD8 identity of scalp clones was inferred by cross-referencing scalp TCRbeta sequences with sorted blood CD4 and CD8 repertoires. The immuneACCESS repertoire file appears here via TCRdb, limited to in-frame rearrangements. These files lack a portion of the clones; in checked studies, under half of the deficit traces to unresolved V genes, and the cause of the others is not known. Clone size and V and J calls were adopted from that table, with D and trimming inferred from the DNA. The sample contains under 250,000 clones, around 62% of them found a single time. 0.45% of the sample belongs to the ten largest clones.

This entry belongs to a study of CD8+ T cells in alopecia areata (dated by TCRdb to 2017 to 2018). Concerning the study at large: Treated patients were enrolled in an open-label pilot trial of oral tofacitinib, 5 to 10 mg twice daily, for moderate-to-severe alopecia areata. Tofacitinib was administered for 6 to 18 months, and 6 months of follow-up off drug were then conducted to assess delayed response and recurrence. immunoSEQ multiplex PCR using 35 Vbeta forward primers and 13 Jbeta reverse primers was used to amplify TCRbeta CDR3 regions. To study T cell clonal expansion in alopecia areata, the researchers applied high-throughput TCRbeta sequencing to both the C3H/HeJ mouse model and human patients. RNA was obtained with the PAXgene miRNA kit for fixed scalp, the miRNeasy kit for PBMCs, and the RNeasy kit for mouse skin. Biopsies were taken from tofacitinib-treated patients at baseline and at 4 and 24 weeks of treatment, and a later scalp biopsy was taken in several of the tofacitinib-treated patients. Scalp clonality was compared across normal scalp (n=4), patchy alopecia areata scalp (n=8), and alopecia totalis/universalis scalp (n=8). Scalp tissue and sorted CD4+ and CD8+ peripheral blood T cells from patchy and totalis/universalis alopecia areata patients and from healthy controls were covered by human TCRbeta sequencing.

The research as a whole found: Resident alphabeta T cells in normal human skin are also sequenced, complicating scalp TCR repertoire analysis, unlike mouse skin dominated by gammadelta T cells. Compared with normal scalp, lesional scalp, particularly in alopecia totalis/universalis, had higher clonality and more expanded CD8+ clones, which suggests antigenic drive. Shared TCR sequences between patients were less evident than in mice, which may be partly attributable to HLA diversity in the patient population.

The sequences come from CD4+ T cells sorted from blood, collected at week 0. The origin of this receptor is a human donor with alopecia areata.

The CDR3 region: CSVQGMAMTEAFF. The DNA sequence is as follows: TGCAGCGTTCAAGGTATGGCAATGACTGAAGCTTTCTTT. The chain employs TRBV29-1 and TRBJ1-1; no confident D gene assignment can be made. From a lookup of the germline V gene, CDR1 and CDR2 are SQVTM and ANQGSEA. Including cysteine and phenylalanine, the CDR3 has 13 amino acids. Only CDR3 DNA remains: 39 bases, in frame from the first base. Between the V and J ends, shortened by 5 bases and 5 bases respectively, the junction contains 15 bases.